What follows is one TCR beta chain and its context. Its target is unknown. The data were taken from a study of Graves' ophthalmopathy and Graves' hyperthyroidism. Regarding the study as a whole: Blood also contained most of the expanded thyroid clonotypes above 0.001 frequency.

For repertoire sequencing, the TCR beta CDR3 regions were amplified from RNA transcripts. After a first-round RT-PCR with HTBI primers, a second-round multiplex PCR was run. TCRdb independently ran MiXCR on the multiplex PCR reads; one entry per CDR3 protein. This table holds around 1,200,000 distinct CDR3 sequences, 36% found once. The specimen was peripheral blood or thyroid tissue (not recorded which). The sequence derives from an adult man with Graves' hyperthyroidism.

DNA of the CDR3: TGCAGTGCTAGAGGTGGGGTGGGCGGGGAGACCCAGTACTTC. Amino acid sequence: CSARGGVGGETQYF. The V call is TRBV20-1, the J call TRBJ2-5; D possibly corresponds to TRBD2 (5 bases). Germline lookup yields CDR1 DFQATT and CDR2 SNEGSKA (reference sequence). The V end was cut by 1 base, the J end by 5 bases, with 14 bases between. The CDR3 spans 14 residues.